These 18 T cell receptor beta chains share one sample of origin, sequenced in a study of blood T cell repertoires in COVID-19. Sequencing was performed with immunoSEQ multiplex PCR; in TCRdb, only in-frame clones are kept and a portion is missing. The sample includes a few hundred thousand clones, 70% to 90% of them seen just once. Specimen: peripheral blood. These receptors were obtained from a man aged 55 to 70 with acute or convalescent COVID-19.

V is TRBV2 and J is TRBJ2-7; D is perhaps TRBD1 (5 bases). Germline V CDR1 and CDR2: SNHLY, FYNNEI. V lost 7 bases to trimming and J lost 5 bases, with 18 bases between them. The CDR3 is 14 residues long. As DNA, the CDR3 is TGTGCCAGCATGCAAAGGTGGGGCTCAGACGAGCAGTACTTC. Translating gives CASMQRWGSDEQYF.

V is TRBV4-2 and J is TRBJ1-4; 8 nucleotides align to TRBD1. This CDR3 region has 15 residues. Germline CDR1 and CDR2: LGHNA and YNFKEQ. The J segment lost 10 bases and the V segment lost 4 bases, leaving 11 bases of the junction unmatched. CDR3 nucleotides: TGTGCCAGCAGCCCAGGACAGGGTGTTATCGGAAAACTGTTTTTT. It yields the protein CASSPGQGVIGKLFF.

The J gene is TRBJ1-1, the V gene TRBV10-2; D is undetermined. V lost 3 bases, J lost 1 base, and 9 bases lay in between. The CDR3 is 14 residues long. Germline-derived CDR1 and CDR2 are WSHSY and SAAADI. The CDR3 spells CASSDAVPNTEAFF. CDR3 bases: TGCGCCAGCAGTGATGCAGTGCCGAACACTGAAGCTTTCTTT.

The chain carries TRBV29-1 and TRBJ1-5; 8 nucleotides match TRBD1. Losses at the gene ends were 6 bases for V and 2 bases for J; bases not matched to a gene: 6. Germline values: CDR1 SQVTM, CDR2 ANQGSEA. This CDR3 region has 14 residues. The CDR3: CSVAQGAGNQPQHF. CDR3 nucleotide sequence: TGCAGCGTGGCCCAGGGGGCTGGCAATCAGCCCCAGCATTTT.

Details on this clone: At one end, the junction sequence differs from germline, possibly due to a read error. The rearrangement joins TRBV18 to TRBJ1-2; TRBD1 is a possible D gene (6 bases). CDR3 size: 15 residues. CDR1 and CDR2 (germline): KGHSH, LQKENI. CDR3 loop: CASSLARGHPDGYTF. The DNA of the CDR3 is TGTGCCAGCTCACTGGCCCGGGGACATCCGGATGGGTACACCTTC.

The chain couples TRBV2 to TRBJ1-4, with a possible D match to TRBD1 (5 bases). The V end lost 6 bases, the J end lost 3 bases, and 26 bases lay between the germline ends. The CDR3 is 19 residues long. Germline CDR1 SNHLY, CDR2 FYNNEI. This CDR3 is CASSPSGTLRRGANEKLFF. The CDR3 DNA reads as TGTGCCAGCAGCCCTTCCGGGACCCTAAGACGGGGGGCTAATGAAAAACTGTTTTTT.

The V and J genes are TRBV27 and TRBJ2-6, with 7 bases fitting TRBD1. The trim removed 5 bases at V and 0 bases at J, leaving 1 base unmatched. The germline gives CDR1 MNHEY, CDR2 SMNVEV (reference sequence). The CDR3 runs 15 residues. The CDR3 DNA is TGTGCCAGCAGTCCAGGGGGCTCTGGGGCCAACGTCCTGACTTTC. Translating gives CASSPGGSGANVLTF. Full variable domain (outside the CDR3, taken from reference TRBV27 and TRBJ2-6): EAQVTQNPRYLITVTGKKLTVTCSQNMNHEYMSWYRQDPGLGLRQIYYSMNVEVTDKGDVPEGYKVSRKEKRNFPLILESPSPNQTSLYFCASSPGGSGANVLTFGAGSRLTVL.

J is TRBJ2-3 and V is TRBV9, with 7 bases identical to TRBD2. This CDR3 has 14 residues. Trimming at V came to 6 bases and at J to 0 bases, leaving 4 bases not matched to a gene. CDR1 is SGDLS and CDR2 is YYNGEE in the germline V gene. DNA for the CDR3: TGTGCCAGCATGGGAGGGGCCAGCACAGATACGCAGTATTTT. Encoded protein: CASMGGASTDTQYF.

The chain links TRBV25-1 to TRBJ1-6; D gene unclear. With 7 bases removed from V and 0 bases from J, the gap between germline ends came to 7 bases. The CDR3 extends over 14 amino acids. CDR1 is MGHDK and CDR2 is SYGVNS in the germline V gene. CDR3: CASKESSYNSPLHF. The CDR3 DNA follows: TGTGCCAGCAAGGAGAGCTCCTATAATTCACCCCTCCACTTT. The entire variable domain, with the rest obtained from reference TRBV25-1 and TRBJ1-6, is as follows: EADIYQTPRYLVIGTGKKITLECSQTMGHDKMYWYQQDPGMELHLIHYSYGVNSTEKGDLSSESTVSRIRTEHFPLTLESARPSHTSQYLCASKESSYNSPLHFGNGTRLTVT.

This clone was counted once. The V gene is TRBV11-3, the J gene TRBJ1-1, with 8 bases identical to TRBD1. In germline, CDR1 is SGHNT, CDR2 YENEEA. This CDR3 is 15 amino acids long. The V segment lost 5 bases and the J segment 1 base; nucleotides outside the gene matches: 6. The CDR3 loop is CASSPGQGWNTEAFF. DNA for the CDR3: TGTGCCAGCAGCCCAGGACAGGGCTGGAACACTGAAGCTTTCTTT.

This clone was seen just once. The gene calls are TRBV18 and TRBJ1-2; the D is unclear. The CDR3 is made up of 13 amino acids. CDR1 and CDR2 from the germline V gene are KGHSH and LQKENI. V shed 3 bases and J shed 1 base, with 6 bases lying between them. The CDR3: CASSPGYNYGYTF. CDR3 sequence (DNA): TGTGCCAGCTCACCCGGTTATAACTATGGCTACACCTTC.

The rearrangement links TRBV9 to TRBJ2-7; 7 bases are a match to TRBD1. Per germline, CDR1 SGDLS and CDR2 YYNGEE. CDR3 size: 16 residues. Unmatched junction bases numbered 6, after V lost 0 bases and J lost 0 bases. The CDR3, as DNA: TGTGCCAGCAGCGTAGATGGCAGGGGGAGCTCCTACGAGCAGTACTTC. This translates into CASSVDGRGSSYEQYF.

This chain connects TRBV4-1 to TRBJ1-4; possibly TRBD1 for D (6 bases). The CDR3 consists of 16 residues. CDR1 and CDR2 (germline): MGHRA, YSYEKL. Between the trimmed V and J ends, which lost 0 bases and 5 bases, there was a span of 13 bases. CDR3: CASSQDSTRGNEKLFF. The CDR3 coding sequence is TGCGCCAGCAGCCAAGATTCGACAAGGGGGAATGAAAAACTGTTTTTT.

This chain's CDR3 is CASTILAGGATDTQYF. CDR3 DNA: TGTGCCAGCACCATCCTAGCGGGGGGCGCCACAGATACGCAGTATTTT. The V and J genes are TRBV7-2 and TRBJ2-3; 11 positions match TRBD2. Trimming at V came to 7 bases and at J to 2 bases, leaving 8 bases not matched to a gene. Germline V gene lookup returns CDR1 SGHTA and CDR2 FQGNSA. This CDR3 comprises 16 residues. Combining the CDR3 with reference TRBV7-2 and TRBJ2-3 gives the whole variable domain GAGVSQSPSNKVTEKGKDVELRCDPISGHTALYWYRQSLGQGLEFLIYFQGNSAPDKSGLPSDRFSAERTGGSVSTLTIQRTQQEDSAVYLCASTILAGGATDTQYFGPGTRLTVL.

The CDR3 DNA reads as TGTGCCAGCAGCCAAGGGGTCTCTGGGGGGGATAGCACAGATACGCAGTATTTT. Translated, it gives CASSQGVSGGDSTDTQYF. This chain links TRBV3-1 (or the pseudogene TRBV3-2) with TRBJ2-3; 7 positions agree with TRBD2. Germline CDR1 LGHDT, CDR2 YNNKEL (reference sequence). J was trimmed by 0 bases and V by 1 base; bases with no gene match: 10. This CDR3 comprises 18 residues.

The chain is built from TRBV3-1 (or the pseudogene TRBV3-2) and TRBJ1-6; tentative D call: TRBD1 (5 bases). Per the germline V gene, CDR1 is LGHDT and CDR2 is YNNKEL (reference sequence). V was shortened by 3 bases and J by 6 bases, with 12 bases between the two germline ends. This CDR3 comprises 15 residues. DNA for the CDR3: TGTGCCAGCAGCCATCTGCAGGGCCTTAATTCACCCCTCCACTTT. Amino acids: CASSHLQGLNSPLHF.

In its sample, this clone was seen a few times. The rearrangement uses TRBV12-5 and TRBJ1-1; 9 bases are shared with TRBD1. The CDR3 spans 12 residues. CDR1 and CDR2 (germline): LGHNT, FRNRAP. The V and J ends lost 6 bases and 8 bases, in that order; junction bases with no gene match: 4. CDR3 sequence: CASGLDRGEAFF. CDR3 bases: TGTGCTAGTGGACTAGACAGGGGGGAAGCTTTCTTT.

The J gene is TRBJ2-7, the V gene TRBV10-2; 7 bases are shared with TRBD2. Germline CDR1 WSHSY, CDR2 SAAADI. J lost 2 bases, V lost 0 bases, and 1 base had no gene match. This CDR3 region has 14 residues. Here the CDR3 DNA reads TGCGCCAGCAGTGAGTCGGGGGGGACCTACGAGCAGTACTTC. Residues: CASSESGGTYEQYF.